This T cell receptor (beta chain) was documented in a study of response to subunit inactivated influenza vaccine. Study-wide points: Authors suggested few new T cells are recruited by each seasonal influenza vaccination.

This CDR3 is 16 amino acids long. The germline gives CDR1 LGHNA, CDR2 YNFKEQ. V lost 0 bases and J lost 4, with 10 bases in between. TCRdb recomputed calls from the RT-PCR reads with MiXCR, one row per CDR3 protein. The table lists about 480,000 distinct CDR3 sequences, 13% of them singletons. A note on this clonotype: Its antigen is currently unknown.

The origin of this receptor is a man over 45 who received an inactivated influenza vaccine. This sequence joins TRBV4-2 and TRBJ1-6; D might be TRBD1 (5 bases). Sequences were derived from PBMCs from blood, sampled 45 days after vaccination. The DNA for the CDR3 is TGTGCCAGCAGCCAAGATTTCCAGGGATATAATTCACCCCTCCACTTT. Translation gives CASSQDFQGYNSPLHF.